The TCR beta chain described here comes from a study of CD8 T cells in Susac syndrome. RNA amounts of about 0.5 to 1 ug underwent reverse transcription with random hexamers. TCRdb fed the immunoSEQ multiplex PCR reads into MiXCR, producing one record per CDR3 protein. In the table there are over 150,000 distinct CDR3 sequences, 93% of which are singletons. The V gene end was trimmed by 6 bases and the J gene end by 4 bases; junction bases not matched to a gene: 11. CDR1 is DFQATT, CDR2 SNEGSKA, per germline (reference sequence). The length of the CDR3 is 14 residues. The sequence came from a human donor with multiple sclerosis. This chain uses TRBV20-1 with TRBJ1-2; 7 nucleotides line up with TRBD1. The sequenced sample consisted of CD4+ T cells from PBMCs. The chain's CDR3 is CSAPSRQGLYGYTF. The CDR3, as DNA: TGCAGTGCCCCAAGTAGACAGGGTCTCTATGGCTACACCTTC.